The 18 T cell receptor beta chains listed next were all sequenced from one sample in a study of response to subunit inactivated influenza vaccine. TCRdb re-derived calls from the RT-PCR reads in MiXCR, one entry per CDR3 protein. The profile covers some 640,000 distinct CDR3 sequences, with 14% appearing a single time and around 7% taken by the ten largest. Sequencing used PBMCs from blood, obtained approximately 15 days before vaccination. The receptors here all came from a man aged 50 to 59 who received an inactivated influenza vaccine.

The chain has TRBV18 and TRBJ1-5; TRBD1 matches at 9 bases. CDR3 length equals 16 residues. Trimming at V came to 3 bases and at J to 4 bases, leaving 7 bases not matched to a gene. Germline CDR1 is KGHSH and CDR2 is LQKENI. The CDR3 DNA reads TGTGCCAGCTCACCTTCAGGGACAGGGACAAATCAGCCCCAGCATTTT. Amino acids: CASSPSGTGTNQPQHF.

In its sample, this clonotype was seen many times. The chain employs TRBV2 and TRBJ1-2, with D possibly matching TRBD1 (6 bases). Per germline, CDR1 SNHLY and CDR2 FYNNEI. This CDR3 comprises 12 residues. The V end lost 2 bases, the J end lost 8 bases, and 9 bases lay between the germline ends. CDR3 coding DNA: TGTGCCAGCAGTGAAAGGGGGAAAGGCTACACCTTC. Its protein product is CASSERGKGYTF.

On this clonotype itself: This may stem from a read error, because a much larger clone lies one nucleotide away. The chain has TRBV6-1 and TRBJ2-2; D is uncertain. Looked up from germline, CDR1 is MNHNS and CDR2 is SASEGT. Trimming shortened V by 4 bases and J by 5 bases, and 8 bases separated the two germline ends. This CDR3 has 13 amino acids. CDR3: CASSGGRTGELFF. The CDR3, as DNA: TGTGCCAGCAGTGGAGGTCGAACCGGGGAGCTGTTTTTT.

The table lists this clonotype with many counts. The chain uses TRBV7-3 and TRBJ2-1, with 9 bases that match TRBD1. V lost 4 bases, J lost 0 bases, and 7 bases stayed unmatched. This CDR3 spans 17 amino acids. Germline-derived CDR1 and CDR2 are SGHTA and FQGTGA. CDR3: CASSSVDRGSSYNEQFF. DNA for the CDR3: TGTGCCAGCAGCTCCGTGGACAGGGGAAGCTCCTACAATGAGCAGTTCTTC.

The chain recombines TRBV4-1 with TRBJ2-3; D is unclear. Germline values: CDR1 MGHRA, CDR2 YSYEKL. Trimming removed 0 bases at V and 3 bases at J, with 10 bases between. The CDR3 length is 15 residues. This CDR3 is CASSQEPVATDTQYF. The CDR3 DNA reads TGCGCCAGCAGCCAAGAGCCCGTGGCGACAGATACGCAGTATTTT.

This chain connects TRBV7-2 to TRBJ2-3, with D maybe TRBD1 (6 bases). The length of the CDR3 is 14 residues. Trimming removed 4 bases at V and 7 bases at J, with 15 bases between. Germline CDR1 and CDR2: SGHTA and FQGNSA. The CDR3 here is CASSYPDRAYTQYF. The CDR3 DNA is TGTGCCAGCAGCTACCCGGACAGAGCCTATACGCAGTATTTT.

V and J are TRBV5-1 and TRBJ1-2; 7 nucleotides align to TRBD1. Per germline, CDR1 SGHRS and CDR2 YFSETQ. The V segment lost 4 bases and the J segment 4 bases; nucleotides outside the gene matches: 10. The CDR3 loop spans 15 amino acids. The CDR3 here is CASSPRQGESYGYTF. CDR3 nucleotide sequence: TGCGCCAGCAGCCCCCGACAGGGAGAGAGCTATGGCTACACCTTC.

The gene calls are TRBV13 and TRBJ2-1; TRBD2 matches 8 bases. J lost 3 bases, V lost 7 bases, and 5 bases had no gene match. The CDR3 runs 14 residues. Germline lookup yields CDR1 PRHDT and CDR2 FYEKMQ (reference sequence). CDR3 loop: CASTAGGNYNEQFF. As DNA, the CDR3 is TGTGCCAGCACTGCGGGAGGTAACTACAATGAGCAGTTCTTC.

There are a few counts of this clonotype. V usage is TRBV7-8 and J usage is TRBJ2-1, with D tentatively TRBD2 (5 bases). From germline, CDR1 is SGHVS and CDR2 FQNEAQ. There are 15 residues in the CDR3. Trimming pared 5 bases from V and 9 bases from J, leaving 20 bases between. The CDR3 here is CASSPPRLQPVEQFF. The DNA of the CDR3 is TGTGCCAGCAGCCCGCCGAGACTACAACCCGTTGAGCAGTTCTTC.

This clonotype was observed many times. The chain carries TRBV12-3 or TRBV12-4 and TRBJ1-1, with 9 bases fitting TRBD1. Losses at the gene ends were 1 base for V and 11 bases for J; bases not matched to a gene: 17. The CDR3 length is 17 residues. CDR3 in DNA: TGTGCCAGCAGTTTAGGGTGGGGAGGGACAGGGTCAGAGGAGGCTTTCTTT. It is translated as CASSLGWGGTGSEEAFF.

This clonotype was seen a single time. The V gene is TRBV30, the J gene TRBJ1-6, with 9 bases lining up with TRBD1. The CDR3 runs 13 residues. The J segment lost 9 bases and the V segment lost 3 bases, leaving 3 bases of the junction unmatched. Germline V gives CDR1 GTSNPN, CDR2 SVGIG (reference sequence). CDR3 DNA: TGTGCCTGGAGGGACAGGGGTAGTTCACCCCTCCACTTT. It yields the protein CAWRDRGSSPLHF.

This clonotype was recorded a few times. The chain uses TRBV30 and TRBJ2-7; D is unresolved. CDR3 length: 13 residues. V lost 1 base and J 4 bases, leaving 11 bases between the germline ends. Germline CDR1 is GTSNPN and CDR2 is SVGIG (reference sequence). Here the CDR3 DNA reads TGTGCCTGGAGTGCCTCGGTCCGGTACGAGCAGTACTTC. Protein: CAWSASVRYEQYF.

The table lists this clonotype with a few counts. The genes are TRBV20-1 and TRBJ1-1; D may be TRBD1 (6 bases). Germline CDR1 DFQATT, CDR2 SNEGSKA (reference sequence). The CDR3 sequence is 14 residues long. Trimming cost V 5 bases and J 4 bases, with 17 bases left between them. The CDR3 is CSAEPRGYFTEAFF. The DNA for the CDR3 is TGCAGTGCTGAACCCAGGGGATACTTCACTGAAGCTTTCTTT.

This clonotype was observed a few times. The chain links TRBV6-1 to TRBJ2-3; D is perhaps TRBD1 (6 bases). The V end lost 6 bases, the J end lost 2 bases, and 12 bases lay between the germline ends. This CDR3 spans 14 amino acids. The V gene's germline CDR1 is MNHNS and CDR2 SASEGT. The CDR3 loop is CASRTGPSTDTQYF. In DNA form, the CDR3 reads TGTGCCAGCAGAACAGGGCCGTCCACAGATACGCAGTATTTT.

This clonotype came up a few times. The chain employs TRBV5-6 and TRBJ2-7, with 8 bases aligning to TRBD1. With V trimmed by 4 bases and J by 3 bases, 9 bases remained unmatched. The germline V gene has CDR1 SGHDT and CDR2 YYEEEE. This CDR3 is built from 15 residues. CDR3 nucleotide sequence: TGTGCCAGCAGCCCAAGGACAGGGCCGCGCTACGAGCAGTACTTC. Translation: CASSPRTGPRYEQYF.

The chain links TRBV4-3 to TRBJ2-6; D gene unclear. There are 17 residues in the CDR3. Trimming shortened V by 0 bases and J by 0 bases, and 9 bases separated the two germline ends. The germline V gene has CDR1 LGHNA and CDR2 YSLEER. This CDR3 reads CASSQEERSSGANVLTF. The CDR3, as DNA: TGCGCCAGCAGCCAAGAAGAGAGATCCTCTGGGGCCAACGTCCTGACTTTC.

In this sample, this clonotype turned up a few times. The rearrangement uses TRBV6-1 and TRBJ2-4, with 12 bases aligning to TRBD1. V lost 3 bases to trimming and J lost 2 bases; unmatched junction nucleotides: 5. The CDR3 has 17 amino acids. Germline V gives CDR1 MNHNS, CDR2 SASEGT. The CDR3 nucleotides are TGTGCCAGCAGTGAGGGACAGGGGGCATTTACCAAAAACATTCAGTACTTC. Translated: CASSEGQGAFTKNIQYF.

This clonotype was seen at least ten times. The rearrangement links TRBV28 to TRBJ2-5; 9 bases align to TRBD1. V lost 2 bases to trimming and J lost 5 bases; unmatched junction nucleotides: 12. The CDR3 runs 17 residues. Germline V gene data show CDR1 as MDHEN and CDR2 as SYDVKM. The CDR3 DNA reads TGTGCCAGCAGTTTAGGCCAAAGGACAGGGGCTGTGGAGACCCAGTACTTC. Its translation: CASSLGQRTGAVETQYF.